This is a list of T cell receptor beta chains from one sample in a study of blood T cell repertoires in COVID-19. TCRdb's copy holds only in-frame clones and misses some; the assay was immunoSEQ multiplex PCR. Of 200,000 to 300,000 clones detected, around four fifths appear once; the ten largest clones hold around 4%. Sequencing was done on a sample of peripheral blood. Every receptor here comes from a man aged 60-69 years with acute or convalescent COVID-19. Both conserved end residues are part of each CDR3. The order of the fields is clone size, J gene, V gene, D gene, CDR3 DNA, CDR3 protein. A D gene is named only where the DNA matches it firmly. A row's size may be missing; if present it is once, few, many or a size class.

size: -; J: TRBJ1-6; V: TRBV23-1; D: TRBD1; DNA: TGCGCCAGCATCCACCCCTCGGGACAGGAGATCAATTCACCCCTCCACTTT; CDR3: CASIHPSGQEINSPLHF
size: -; J: TRBJ1-1; V: TRBV27; D: -; DNA: TGTGCCAGCAGTTTAACCGGGAACACTGAAGCTTTCTTT; CDR3: CASSLTGNTEAFF
size: -; J: TRBJ1-1; V: TRBV11-2; D: -; DNA: TGTGCCAGCAGCCCCATCAACGGGGACACTGAAGCTTTCTTT; CDR3: CASSPINGDTEAFF
size: -; J: TRBJ2-1; V: TRBV7-6; D: TRBD1; DNA: TGTGCCAGCAGCTTAGAAGTGGCAGGGGGCCACAATGAGCAGTTCTTC; CDR3: CASSLEVAGGHNEQFF
size: -; J: TRBJ2-3; V: TRBV11-2; D: TRBD2; DNA: TGTGCCAGCAGCCAACTAGCGGAGTCAGATACGCAGTATTTT; CDR3: CASSQLAESDTQYF
size: once; J: TRBJ2-3; V: TRBV7-3; D: TRBD2; DNA: TGTGCCAGCAGCAGCGGGGGAGGTACAGATACGCAGTATTTT; CDR3: CASSSGGGTDTQYF
size: -; J: TRBJ2-3; V: TRBV6-4; D: TRBD2; DNA: TGTGCCAGCAGTTTCGCGGGGGGCACAGATACGCAGTATTTT; CDR3: CASSFAGGTDTQYF
size: -; J: TRBJ2-7; V: TRBV6-5; D: -; DNA: TGTGCCAGCAGGACAGTAACCTCCTACGAGCAGTACTTC; CDR3: CASRTVTSYEQYF
size: -; J: TRBJ1-5; V: TRBV18; D: TRBD1; DNA: TGTGCCAGCTCACTTGGGACAGGGGGGAATCAGCCCCAGCATTTT; CDR3: CASSLGTGGNQPQHF
size: -; J: TRBJ2-5; V: TRBV24-1; D: TRBD1; DNA: TGTGCCACCAGTGATTCAGGGGGTGGGGAGACCCAGTACTTC; CDR3: CATSDSGGGETQYF
size: -; J: TRBJ1-1; V: TRBV7-2; D: -; DNA: TGTGCCAGCAGCTTGCTAGCGGGGAGCACTGAAGCTTTCTTT; CDR3: CASSLLAGSTEAFF
size: -; J: TRBJ2-5; V: TRBV6-6; D: -; DNA: TGTGCCAGCAGTTATTCCGGGACCCAGTACTTC; CDR3: CASSYSGTQYF
size: -; J: TRBJ1-2; V: TRBV7-2; D: TRBD1; DNA: TGTGCCAGCAGCCCTCCAGGGGGCGTCTATGGCTACACCTTC; CDR3: CASSPPGGVYGYTF
size: -; J: TRBJ2-1; V: TRBV7-3; D: -; DNA: TGTGCCAGCAGCTTAACGGCTTATGAAGTAGGGGATGAGCAGTTCTTC; CDR3: CASSLTAYEVGDEQFF
size: few; J: TRBJ2-2; V: TRBV4-1; D: -; DNA: TGCGCCAGCAGCTCTCAGATGGGGGCCGAGCTGTTTTTT; CDR3: CASSSQMGAELFF
size: -; J: TRBJ2-7; V: TRBV19; D: -; DNA: TGTGCCAGTAGTAGCCTAGCGAGTTACGAGCAGTACTTC; CDR3: CASSSLASYEQYF
size: once; J: TRBJ2-7; V: TRBV5-1; D: TRBD2; DNA: TGCGCCAGCACCATGGGACTAGCGGGAGACCAGCAGTACTTC; CDR3: CASTMGLAGDQQYF
size: -; J: TRBJ2-3; V: TRBV5-4; D: -; DNA: TGTGCCAGCAGCTTATCCGGCACAGATACGCAGTATTTT; CDR3: CASSLSGTDTQYF
size: -; J: TRBJ2-5; V: TRBV2; D: -; DNA: TGTGCCAGCAGTGATATACAAGAGACCCAGTACTTC; CDR3: CASSDIQETQYF
size: -; J: TRBJ1-1; V: TRBV5-1; D: -; DNA: TGCGCCAGCAGCTTGGGGCCGTTGAACACTGAAGCTTTCTTT; CDR3: CASSLGPLNTEAFF
size: -; J: TRBJ1-5; V: TRBV6-2/TRBV6-3; D: -; DNA: TGTGCCAGCAGTTCGGTCTTAAATCAGCCCCAGCATTTT; CDR3: CASSSVLNQPQHF
size: -; J: TRBJ2-2; V: TRBV10-3; D: TRBD2; DNA: TGTGCCACCCGGCCTCCTAGCGGGAACACCGGGGAGCTGTTTTTT; CDR3: CATRPPSGNTGELFF
size: once; J: TRBJ1-2; V: TRBV18; D: TRBD1; DNA: TGTGCCAGCTCACCATATGCCGGGACAGGGGGTGGTGGCTACACCTTC; CDR3: CASSPYAGTGGGGYTF
size: -; J: TRBJ2-5; V: TRBV7-6; D: TRBD2; DNA: TGTGCCAGCAGCCTGGGACTAGCGGGGGGCCAAGAGACCCAGTACTTC; CDR3: CASSLGLAGGQETQYF
size: -; J: TRBJ1-2; V: TRBV2; D: TRBD1; DNA: TGTGCCAGCAGAAAACAGGGGGCTAACTATGGCTACACCTTC; CDR3: CASRKQGANYGYTF
size: many; J: TRBJ1-6; V: TRBV27; D: -; DNA: TGTGCCAGCAGTACGGACAGTCCTTCACCCCTCCACTTT; CDR3: CASSTDSPSPLHF
size: -; J: TRBJ1-2; V: TRBV30; D: TRBD1; DNA: TGTGCCTCCCACAGGGGCAATGGCTACACCTTC; CDR3: CASHRGNGYTF
size: -; J: TRBJ2-1; V: TRBV7-3; D: -; DNA: TGTGCCAGCAGCTTAGGTGCAAGGGGATTTTACAATGAGCAGTTCTTC; CDR3: CASSLGARGFYNEQFF
size: -; J: TRBJ2-2; V: TRBV6-1; D: TRBD1; DNA: TGTGCCAGCAGTGAAAGGACAGGGGCGAACACCGGGGAGCTGTTTTTT; CDR3: CASSERTGANTGELFF
size: -; J: TRBJ2-7; V: TRBV27; D: -; DNA: TGTGCCAGCAGTTTTGATCGGGGGGCTAGGGAGCAGTACTTC; CDR3: CASSFDRGAREQYF
size: -; J: TRBJ2-3; V: TRBV19; D: TRBD1; DNA: TGTGCCAGTAGCGATCGACAGGGGCGCACAGATACGCAGTATTTT; CDR3: CASSDRQGRTDTQYF
size: -; J: TRBJ1-6; V: TRBV18; D: -; DNA: TGTGCCAGCTCACCTCGTGGACAGTCCCCCCCCGAACCCCTCCACTTT; CDR3: CASSPRGQSPPEPLHF
size: -; J: TRBJ1-4; V: TRBV9; D: -; DNA: TGTGCCAGCAGCTCCTCGGGTAGGGGTGAAAAACTGTTTTTT; CDR3: CASSSSGRGEKLFF
size: few; J: TRBJ2-7; V: TRBV10-3; D: TRBD1; DNA: TGTGCCATCAGTGGAGGGGACAGAGCTTACGAGCAGTACTTC; CDR3: CAISGGDRAYEQYF
size: -; J: TRBJ2-1; V: TRBV20-1; D: TRBD2; DNA: TGCAGTGCAAGTCTAGCGGGAGGGGGCAATGAGCAGTTCTTC; CDR3: CSASLAGGGNEQFF
size: -; J: TRBJ2-3; V: TRBV2; D: TRBD2; DNA: TGTGCCAGCAGTGAATTTAGCGGGAGCGCAGATACGCAGTATTTT; CDR3: CASSEFSGSADTQYF
size: -; J: TRBJ2-7; V: TRBV27; D: -; DNA: TGTGCCAGCAGTTTATCCGGACAGAACTCCTACGAGCAGTACTTC; CDR3: CASSLSGQNSYEQYF
size: -; J: TRBJ2-3; V: TRBV29-1; D: -; DNA: TGCAGCGTTAAAGACAGGCCGGGGGGCACAGATACGCAGTATTTT; CDR3: CSVKDRPGGTDTQYF
size: once; J: TRBJ2-4; V: TRBV28; D: -; DNA: TGTGCCAGCAGTTTAGGCCAAAACATTCAGTACTTC; CDR3: CASSLGQNIQYF
size: -; J: TRBJ2-7; V: TRBV2; D: -; DNA: TGTGCCAGCAATGCTTTCGGGACTGGCTCCTACGAGCAGTACTTC; CDR3: CASNAFGTGSYEQYF
size: many; J: TRBJ2-7; V: TRBV5-8; D: TRBD1; DNA: TGTGCCAGCAGGGGACGGACAGGGCGAAGGGAGCAGTACTTC; CDR3: CASRGRTGRREQYF
size: -; J: TRBJ2-7; V: TRBV3-1/TRBV3-2; D: -; DNA: TGTGCCAGCAGCCCTCCCCCGACCTGGGGCCCCGGTAGGTACGAGCAGTACTTC; CDR3: CASSPPPTWGPGRYEQYF
size: -; J: TRBJ1-2; V: TRBV7-6; D: -; DNA: TGTGCCAGCAGCCCCGGGGGGTACTCTTATGGCTACACCTTC; CDR3: CASSPGGYSYGYTF
size: -; J: TRBJ1-6; V: TRBV25-1; D: -; DNA: TGTGCCAGCCGCGGACAGTCTAATTCACCCCTCCACTTT; CDR3: CASRGQSNSPLHF
size: -; J: TRBJ1-2; V: TRBV10-3; D: -; DNA: TGTGCCATCAGTGACCCGGGGACACCCGAAGGGGGCTATGGCTACACCTTC; CDR3: CAISDPGTPEGGYGYTF
size: -; J: TRBJ2-5; V: TRBV7-7; D: -; DNA: TGTGCTAGCAGCTTACTAGCCCAAGAGACCCAGTACTTC; CDR3: CASSLLAQETQYF
size: -; J: TRBJ2-3; V: TRBV6-5; D: TRBD1; DNA: TGTGCCAGCAGTTACTCGGGACAGGGGGGGTCAGATACGCAGTATTTT; CDR3: CASSYSGQGGSDTQYF
size: -; J: TRBJ2-2; V: TRBV30; D: -; DNA: TGTGCCTGGAGTGCTAGTCATGGGGAGCTGTTTTTT; CDR3: CAWSASHGELFF
size: -; J: TRBJ2-2; V: TRBV7-2; D: -; DNA: TGTGCCAGCAGGAGTCTGAACACCGGGGAGCTGTTTTTT; CDR3: CASRSLNTGELFF
size: -; J: TRBJ2-5; V: TRBV7-2; D: TRBD1; DNA: TGTGCCAGCAGCTTAGGGGACAGGGCCCAGACCCAGTACTTC; CDR3: CASSLGDRAQTQYF
size: once; J: TRBJ2-7; V: TRBV5-6; D: -; DNA: TGTGCCAGCAGCTTGAGGAAGACAGCCGTACGCGAGCAGTACTTC; CDR3: CASSLRKTAVREQYF
size: -; J: TRBJ2-3; V: TRBV19; D: -; DNA: TGTGCCAGTAGTATCCGGACACCAGATACGCAGTATTTT; CDR3: CASSIRTPDTQYF
size: once; J: TRBJ2-5; V: TRBV7-8; D: -; DNA: TGTGCCAGCAGCTTACCTGTGGGAGGAGAGACCCAGTACTTC; CDR3: CASSLPVGGETQYF
size: -; J: TRBJ2-7; V: TRBV19; D: TRBD2; DNA: TGTGCCAGTAGTGCGCTAGCGGGGCCCTACGAGCAGTACTTC; CDR3: CASSALAGPYEQYF
size: -; J: TRBJ2-7; V: TRBV29-1; D: TRBD1; DNA: TGCAGCGTGTTCACCGGGACAGGGGACGAGCAGTACTTC; CDR3: CSVFTGTGDEQYF
size: -; J: TRBJ2-3; V: TRBV19; D: TRBD2; DNA: TGTGCCAGTAGTACGGGGACTAGCGGCACAGATACGCAGTATTTT; CDR3: CASSTGTSGTDTQYF
size: -; J: TRBJ2-3; V: TRBV5-4; D: -; DNA: TGTGCCAGCAGCTTGACAGGGCGGACAGATACGCAGTATTTT; CDR3: CASSLTGRTDTQYF
size: -; J: TRBJ1-4; V: TRBV5-8; D: TRBD1; DNA: TGTGCCAGCAGCCTACCAGGGACAGCAACGGAGGCGGAAAAACTGTTTTTT; CDR3: CASSLPGTATEAEKLFF
size: -; J: TRBJ2-5; V: TRBV7-9; D: -; DNA: TGTGCCAGCAGCTCAGGACAGCAAGAGACCCAGTACTTC; CDR3: CASSSGQQETQYF
size: -; J: TRBJ2-7; V: TRBV3-1/TRBV3-2; D: TRBD1; DNA: TGTGCCAGCAGCCATCCCTCGGCCGGGACAGGGCGCTACGAGCAGTACTTC; CDR3: CASSHPSAGTGRYEQYF